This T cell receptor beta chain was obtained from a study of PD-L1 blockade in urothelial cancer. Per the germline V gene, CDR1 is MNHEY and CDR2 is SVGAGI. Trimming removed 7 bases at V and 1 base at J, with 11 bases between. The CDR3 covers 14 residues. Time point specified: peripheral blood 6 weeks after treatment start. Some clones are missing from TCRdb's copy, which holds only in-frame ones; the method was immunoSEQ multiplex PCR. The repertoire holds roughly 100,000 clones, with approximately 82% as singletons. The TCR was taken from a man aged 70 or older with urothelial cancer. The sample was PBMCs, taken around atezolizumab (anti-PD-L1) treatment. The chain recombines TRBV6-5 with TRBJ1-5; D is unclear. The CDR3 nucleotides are TGTGCCAGCAATCTCGTCCAGAGCAATCAGCCCCAGCATTTT. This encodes CASNLVQSNQPQHF.